A selection of T cell receptor beta chains follows, all from one sample in a study of shared clonotypes between healthy human individuals. Measured with immunoSEQ multiplex PCR; TCRdb has only the in-frame clones, and not every one. The table has nearly 1,000,000 clones, around three quarters seen once. The material sequenced was memory CD4+ T cells sorted from blood. These receptors came from a man aged 18 to 30 in good health. CDR3s include the opening cysteine and the closing phenylalanine or tryptophan. Each record gives: D gene, V gene, J gene, clone size, CDR3 protein, CDR3 DNA. A D gene is named only where the DNA matches it firmly. Some rows mark clone size as missing; the rest say once, few, many or name a class of expanded clone.

NA,TRBV18,TRBJ2-1,NA,CASSTLSATGELSLYNEQFF,TGTGCCAGCTCAACACTGAGTGCGACAGGAGAACTTTCGCTTTACAATGAGCAGTTCTTC
TRBD1,TRBV28,TRBJ1-5,NA,CASSSGQGNQPQHF,TGTGCCAGCAGTTCAGGACAGGGGAATCAGCCCCAGCATTTT
NA,TRBV14,TRBJ1-2,NA,CASSQDSRSGYTF,TGTGCCAGCAGCCAAGATTCGAGGAGTGGCTACACCTTC
NA,TRBV7-2,TRBJ1-6,few,CASSLTFQSDSPLHF,TGTGCCAGCAGCTTAACTTTCCAGAGTGATTCACCCCTCCACTTT
TRBD1,TRBV19,TRBJ1-5,NA,CASSGTGATQPQHF,TGTGCCAGTAGTGGAACAGGGGCAACCCAGCCCCAGCATTTT
NA,TRBV6-5,TRBJ1-4,NA,CASRGVRANEKLFF,TGTGCCAGCCGCGGGGTTCGGGCTAATGAAAAACTGTTTTTT
TRBD1,TRBV7-9,TRBJ2-4,NA,CASSSYRGKGDIQYF,TGTGCCAGCAGCAGTTACAGGGGGAAGGGAGACATTCAGTACTTC
NA,TRBV6-6,TRBJ1-5,NA,CASRADQPQHF,TGTGCCAGCAGGGCAGATCAGCCCCAGCATTTT
NA,TRBV5-1,TRBJ2-5,many,CASSLAGSETQYF,TGCGCCAGCAGCTTGGCAGGGTCAGAGACCCAGTACTTC
NA,TRBV6-5,TRBJ2-7,NA,CASRGGPGVGYEQYF,TGTGCCAGCAGGGGGGGCCCGGGAGTTGGCTACGAGCAGTACTTC
NA,TRBV6-5,TRBJ2-2,NA,CASSRAGGGTGELFF,TGTGCCAGCAGCCGCGCCGGGGGAGGCACCGGGGAGCTGTTTTTT
NA,TRBV7-3,TRBJ2-3,NA,CASSFPSDTQYF,TGTGCCAGCAGCTTCCCCTCAGATACGCAGTATTTT
TRBD1,TRBV29-1,TRBJ1-2,many,CSVEEDYTGQGRRGYTF,TGCAGCGTTGAAGAAGATTATACGGGACAGGGAAGGAGGGGCTACACCTTC
TRBD1,TRBV9,TRBJ1-4,once,CASSGSTTGVNEKLFF,TGTGCCAGCAGCGGCTCCACGACAGGGGTGAATGAAAAACTGTTTTTT
NA,TRBV18,TRBJ1-2,few,CASSPDLDGYTF,TGTGCCAGCTCACCGGATTTGGATGGCTACACCTTC
NA,TRBV12-5,TRBJ2-1,many,CASGSPTHNSGFF,TGTGCTAGTGGTTCCCCTACCCACAATTCAGGGTTCTTC
NA,TRBV5-6,TRBJ2-6,NA,CASSSTGNSGANVLTF,TGTGCCAGCAGCTCCACAGGAAACTCTGGGGCCAACGTCCTGACTTTC
NA,TRBV30,TRBJ2-4,NA,CAWRGSRTQNIQYF,TGTGCCTGGAGGGGGAGTCGGACCCAAAACATTCAGTACTTC
TRBD2,TRBV27,TRBJ2-7,NA,CASSLEGGTSGPGTFEQYF,TGTGCCAGCAGTTTAGAGGGGGGGACTAGCGGGCCTGGTACCTTCGAGCAGTACTTC
NA,TRBV19,TRBJ1-5,NA,CASSFSGSGQPQHF,TGTGCCAGTAGTTTCTCAGGATCCGGTCAGCCCCAGCATTTT
NA,TRBV5-1,TRBJ2-3,NA,CASSLGASDTQYF,TGCGCCAGCAGCTTGGGGGCCTCGGATACGCAGTATTTT
TRBD1,TRBV27,TRBJ2-7,NA,CASRTGGPYEQYF,TGTGCCAGCCGGACAGGGGGCCCCTACGAGCAGTACTTC
TRBD2,TRBV7-8,TRBJ2-7,NA,CASIPGTGGSYEQYF,TGTGCCAGCATCCCGGGCACTGGCGGGAGTTACGAGCAGTACTTC
TRBD2,TRBV7-2,TRBJ2-5,NA,CASSSGGIGKETQYF,TGTGCCAGCAGCTCCGGGGGGATTGGAAAAGAGACCCAGTACTTC
NA,TRBV6-6,TRBJ1-3,many,CASSLGSGSGNTIYF,TGTGCCAGCAGCCTCGGATCGGGCTCTGGAAACACCATATATTTT
TRBD2,TRBV10-3,TRBJ2-5,NA,CAISPIRGTSTSLQETQYF,TGTGCCATCAGCCCTATCCGGGGAACCTCGACTAGCCTACAAGAGACCCAGTACTTC
NA,TRBV19,TRBJ2-2,NA,CASRAGQNTGELFF,TGTGCCAGTAGAGCTGGCCAGAACACCGGGGAGCTGTTTTTT
TRBD2,TRBV2,TRBJ2-1,NA,CASRRGASNNEQFF,TGTGCCAGCAGGCGGGGGGCTTCGAACAATGAGCAGTTCTTC
TRBD2,TRBV7-9,TRBJ2-3,once,CASSPGLAVTDTQYF,TGTGCCAGCAGCCCGGGACTAGCTGTCACAGATACGCAGTATTTT
NA,TRBV5-4,TRBJ2-7,NA,CASSPKGSPYEQYF,TGTGCCAGCAGCCCAAAGGGAAGCCCCTACGAGCAGTACTTC
NA,TRBV18,TRBJ1-1,NA,CASSTIRGTEAFF,TGTGCCAGCTCAACGATAAGGGGCACTGAAGCTTTCTTT
NA,TRBV19,TRBJ2-2,NA,CAMTEPNTGELFF,TGTGCCATGACCGAACCGAACACCGGGGAGCTGTTTTTT
NA,TRBV19,TRBJ1-2,NA,CASRLTAGYGYTF,TGTGCCAGTAGGTTGACGGCAGGATATGGCTACACCTTC
TRBD2,TRBV7-2,TRBJ2-7,NA,CASSLAGRAYEQYF,TGTGCCAGCAGCTTAGCAGGGAGGGCCTACGAGCAGTACTTC
NA,TRBV28,TRBJ2-5,NA,CASNSGQETQYF,TGTGCCAGCAACTCAGGACAAGAGACCCAGTACTTC
TRBD2,TRBV29-1,TRBJ2-3,NA,CSPPGTSALPSTDTQYF,TGCAGCCCACCCGGGACTAGCGCCCTACCTAGCACAGATACGCAGTATTTT
TRBD2,TRBV10-2,TRBJ2-2,NA,CALSGRRDGELFF,TGCGCCCTTAGCGGGAGACGGGACGGGGAGCTGTTTTTT
NA,TRBV19,TRBJ2-7,NA,CASSKVGHYEQYF,TGTGCCAGTAGTAAGGTCGGACACTACGAGCAGTACTTC
NA,TRBV6-1,TRBJ1-2,NA,CASNDRGRNYGYTF,TGTGCCAGCAACGACCGGGGGCGAAACTATGGCTACACCTTC
TRBD1,TRBV4-1,TRBJ2-3,NA,CASSRPGQGATDTQYF,TGCGCCAGCAGCCGTCCGGGACAGGGGGCGACAGATACGCAGTATTTT
NA,TRBV2,TRBJ1-4,NA,CASSESGAVGVMEKLFF,TGTGCCAGCAGTGAATCCGGAGCCGTCGGGGTTATGGAAAAACTGTTTTTT
NA,TRBV5-6,TRBJ2-7,NA,CASSRAPTYEQYF,TGTGCCAGCAGTAGGGCCCCCACCTACGAGCAGTACTTC
TRBD1,TRBV9,TRBJ1-4,once,CASSARQGINEKLFF,TGTGCCAGCAGCGCCAGACAGGGTATTAATGAAAAACTGTTTTTT
NA,TRBV5-4,TRBJ2-3,NA,CASSLDSLVADTQYF,TGTGCCAGCAGCTTAGACTCCCTTGTCGCAGATACGCAGTATTTT
NA,TRBV12-5,TRBJ2-1,few,CASGLDRVGQFF,TGTGCTAGTGGTTTGGACAGGGTGGGGCAGTTCTTC